This entry describes one TCR beta chain. Its antigen is unknown. These data originate in a study of T cell responses to AZD1222 COVID-19 vaccine. Findings and limits, study-wide: Dominant at 160-218 and 743-854, vaccine-associated CD4 TCRs also spanned spike. Only a handful of AZD1222 recipients, five to seven in all, had baseline seropositivity.

CDR3 length: 15 amino acids. J gave up 1 base and V 5 bases, and 4 bases lay outside the gene matches. CDR1 LNHDA and CDR2 SQIVND come from the germline V gene (reference sequence). Sequencing was performed with immunoSEQ multiplex PCR; in TCRdb, only in-frame clones are kept and a portion is missing. The table records tens of thousands of clones, approximately 90% of them present only once. The clonotype originates from an adult in good health. The chain has TRBV19 and TRBJ2-1; the match to TRBD1 covers 8 bases. Sequences were derived from peripheral blood, sampled on day 0 of MenACWY control vaccination. The CDR3 loop is CASSPGTGSYNEQFF. In nucleotides, the CDR3 is TGTGCCAGTAGTCCGGGGACAGGTTCCTACAATGAGCAGTTCTTC.